This T cell receptor (beta chain) was captured in a study of read filtering for tumor transcriptome and immune sequencing. In the study overall: The cohort had over 16 men and roughly 13 women aged about 45 to 80, mean about 72 years. The study's findings and limits: Single-read clonotypes: roughly 86% of IR-seq clonotypes (around 3.5% of reads), about 70% of RNA-seq clonotypes (approximately 49% of reads).

Bone marrow was sampled from every patient at the time of active disease. Molecular barcoded adaptors covering alpha/delta and beta/gamma chains were used on approximately 440 ng RNA. A single record per CDR3 protein comes from TCRdb applying MiXCR to the reads. Among around 50,000 distinct CDR3 sequences listed, about 12% were seen once. Per germline, CDR1 SGHTA and CDR2 FQGTGA. The ends lost 0 bases at V and 6 bases at J; junction bases unmatched: 7. CDR3 length equals 17 residues. The sample holds many counts of this clonotype. Its antigen is currently unknown. Input material: a population of CD138-negative cells sorted from bone marrow. The rearrangement joins TRBV7-3 to TRBJ2-1, with TRBD2 matching over 11 bases. The TCR comes from a donor at least 40 years old with multiple myeloma. The CDR3 spells CASSLTPLGTSGNEQFF. CDR3 DNA sequence: TGTGCCAGCAGCTTAACCCCCCTGGGGACTAGCGGCAATGAGCAGTTCTTC.